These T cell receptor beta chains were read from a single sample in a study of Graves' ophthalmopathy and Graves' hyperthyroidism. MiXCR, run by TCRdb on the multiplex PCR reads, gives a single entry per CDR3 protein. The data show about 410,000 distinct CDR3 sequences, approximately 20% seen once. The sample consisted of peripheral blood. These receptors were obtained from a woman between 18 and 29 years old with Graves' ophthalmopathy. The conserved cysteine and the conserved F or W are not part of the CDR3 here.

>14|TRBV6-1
ASRKPGSSNTGELF
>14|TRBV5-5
ASSFSSHSSPYEQY
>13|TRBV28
ASSLLGRGEGEQY
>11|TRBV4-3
ASSRDLTYEQY
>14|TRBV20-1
SARDVSSGIGNIQY
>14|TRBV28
ASSLSRGARNTEAF
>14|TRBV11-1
ASSLVSLGERNGYT
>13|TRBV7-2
ASSRPGTASYEQY
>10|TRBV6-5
ASSYDRSEAF
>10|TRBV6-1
ATVEAKNIQY
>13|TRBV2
ASSEGAGREETQY
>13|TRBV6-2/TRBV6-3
ASSYFVAFNYGYT
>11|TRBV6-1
ASSDRQGNKAF
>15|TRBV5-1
ASSLNTGLWTNTEAF
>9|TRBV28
ASSSQGTQY
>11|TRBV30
AWRTGANYEQY
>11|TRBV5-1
ASSLNRFYEQY
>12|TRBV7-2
ASSLVGGDYGYT
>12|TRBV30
AWSVGQGQNIQY
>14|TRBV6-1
ASSEAWRTGSSEQY
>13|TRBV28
ASSPAFEGKETQY
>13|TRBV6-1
ASSDPGTGDYEQY
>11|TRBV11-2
ASSATRQETQY
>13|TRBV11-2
ASSLRSGEKITQY
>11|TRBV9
ASSVEEGYEQY
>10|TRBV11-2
ASSFGPTEAF
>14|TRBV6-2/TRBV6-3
ASSWTSGGSSYEQY
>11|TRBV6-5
ASSYGWVYGYT
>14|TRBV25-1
ASSDGNRGRGNIQY
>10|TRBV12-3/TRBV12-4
ASSKGALGYT
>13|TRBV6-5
ASSTGQGSYQPQH
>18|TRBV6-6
ASSYSPPLTSGDSTDTQY
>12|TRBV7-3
ASSLTAGNTEAF
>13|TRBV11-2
ASSFKTGDSYEQY
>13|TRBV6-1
ASSEDESESSPLH